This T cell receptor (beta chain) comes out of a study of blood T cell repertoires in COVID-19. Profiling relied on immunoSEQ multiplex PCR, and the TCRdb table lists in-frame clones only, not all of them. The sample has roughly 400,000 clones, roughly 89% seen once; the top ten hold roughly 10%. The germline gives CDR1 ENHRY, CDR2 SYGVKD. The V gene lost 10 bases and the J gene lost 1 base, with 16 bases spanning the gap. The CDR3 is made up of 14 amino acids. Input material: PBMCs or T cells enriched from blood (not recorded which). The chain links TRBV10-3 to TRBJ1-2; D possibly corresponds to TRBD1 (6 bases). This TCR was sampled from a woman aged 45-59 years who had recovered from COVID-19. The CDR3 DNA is TGTGCCACCCTCCTAGGGGGGGGTAACTATGGCTACACCTTC. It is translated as CATLLGGGNYGYTF.